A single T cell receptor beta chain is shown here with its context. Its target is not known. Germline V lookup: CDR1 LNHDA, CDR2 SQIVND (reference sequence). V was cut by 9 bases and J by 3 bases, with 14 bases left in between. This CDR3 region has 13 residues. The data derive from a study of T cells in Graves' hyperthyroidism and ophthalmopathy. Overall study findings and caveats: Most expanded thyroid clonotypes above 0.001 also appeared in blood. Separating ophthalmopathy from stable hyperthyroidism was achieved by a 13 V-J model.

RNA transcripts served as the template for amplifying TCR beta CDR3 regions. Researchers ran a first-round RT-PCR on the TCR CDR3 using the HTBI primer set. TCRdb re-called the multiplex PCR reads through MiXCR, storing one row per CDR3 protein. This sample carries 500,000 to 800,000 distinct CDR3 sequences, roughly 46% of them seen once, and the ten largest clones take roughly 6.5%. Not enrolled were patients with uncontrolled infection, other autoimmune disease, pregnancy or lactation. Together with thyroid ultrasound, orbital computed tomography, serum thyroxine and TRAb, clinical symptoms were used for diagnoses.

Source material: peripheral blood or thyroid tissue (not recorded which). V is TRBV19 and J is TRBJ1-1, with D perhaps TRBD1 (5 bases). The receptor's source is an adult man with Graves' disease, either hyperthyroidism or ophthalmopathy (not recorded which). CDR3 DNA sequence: TGTGCCAGCTCACAACAGACAGACACTGAAGCTTTCTTT. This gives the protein CASSQQTDTEAFF.